What follows describes a single TCR beta chain. Germline lookup yields CDR1 MNHEY and CDR2 SVGAGI. The CDR3 totals 13 residues. Trimming pared 9 bases from V and 5 bases from J, leaving 16 bases between. The sample is drawn from a study of technical replicates of blood from a handful of donors. The protocol was immunoSEQ multiplex PCR, while the TCRdb copy is restricted to in-frame clones and leaves out a portion. The repertoire holds under 85,000 clones, with roughly 94% as singletons. The sequence was obtained from a human donor in good health. The sequencing sample was made of T cells isolated from PBMCs. The rearrangement links TRBV6-5 to TRBJ2-5; D might be TRBD1 (6 bases). Here the CDR3 reads CASYTGKRETQYF. CDR3 coding DNA: TGTGCCAGTTATACAGGGAAAAGGGAGACCCAGTACTTC.